This T cell receptor beta chain derives from a study of radiotherapy plus CTLA-4 blockade in lung cancer. Turning to this clone: One junction end does not reproduce the germline sequence, and a read error may be involved.

TCRdb's table, derived via immunoSEQ multiplex PCR, lists solely in-frame clones and lacks some. The top ten clones hold approximately 17% of a sample with 55,000 to 70,000 clones, approximately 80% of them seen once. This CDR3 has 14 residues. CDR1 and CDR2 (germline): SQVTM, ANQGSEA. Source: peripheral blood, taken from a patient treated with radiotherapy plus ipilimumab. The receptor was derived from a human donor with non-small cell lung cancer who had a complete response to radiotherapy plus ipilimumab. The J gene is TRBJ2-1, the V gene TRBV29-1; TRBD2 might be the D (7 bases). CDR3 loop: CSVEGGGYGNEQFF. The CDR3 nucleotides read TGCAGCGTGGAAGGGGGAGGGTACGGCAATGAGCAGTTCTTC.